Listed here are 7 T cell receptor beta chains from one sample, sequenced in a study of cytomegalovirus exposure and HLA in healthy donors. TCRdb's table, derived via immunoSEQ multiplex PCR, lists solely in-frame clones and lacks some. The table includes 150,000 to 200,000 clones, about 85% detected once. Sequenced: PBMCs. The source is a young man in good health and CMV-seropositive.

The rearrangement links TRBV28 to TRBJ2-7; weak D call: TRBD2 (6 bases). Germline CDR1 reads MDHEN; CDR2 reads SYDVKM. V was cut by 7 bases and J by 1 base, with 11 bases left in between. The CDR3 runs to 13 residues. The CDR3 reads CASTRDLSYEQYF. The CDR3 DNA reads TGTGCCAGCACCCGGGACTTATCCTACGAGCAGTACTTC.

The chain combines TRBV9 with TRBJ2-7, with a weak D call TRBD2 (5 bases). The V gene lost 0 bases and the J gene lost 6 bases, with 13 bases spanning the gap. The V gene's germline CDR1 is SGDLS and CDR2 YYNGEE. This CDR3 spans 14 amino acids. The CDR3 region is CASSVGNAGGEQYF. The CDR3 nucleotides are TGTGCCAGCAGCGTAGGCAACGCGGGTGGCGAGCAGTACTTC.

The chain joins TRBV4-2 to TRBJ2-1; the D gene is possibly TRBD1 (6 bases). Germline V lookup: CDR1 LGHNA, CDR2 YNFKEQ. The CDR3 runs 17 residues. Trimming removed 2 bases at V and 3 bases at J, with 17 bases between. CDR3 nucleotides: TGTGCCAGCAGCCAACTCGCACAGGGAGAGGTCTACAATGAGCAGTTCTTC. Translated: CASSQLAQGEVYNEQFF.

This chain joins TRBV5-1 and TRBJ2-6; D might be TRBD1 (7 bases). The CDR3 runs 17 residues. Per germline, CDR1 SGHRS and CDR2 YFSETQ. Trimming stripped 3 bases from V and 0 bases from J, with 13 bases between. The CDR3 is CASSYSGQASGANVLTF. CDR3 coding DNA: TGCGCCAGCAGCTATAGCGGACAGGCCTCTGGGGCCAACGTCCTGACTTTC.

This clone occurred once. The V and J genes are TRBV5-4 and TRBJ2-3; perhaps TRBD2 as D (6 bases). V was cut by 2 bases and J by 0 bases, with 13 bases left in between. This CDR3 spans 16 amino acids. CDR1 is SGHNT and CDR2 is YYREEE in the germline V gene (reference sequence). As DNA, the CDR3 is TGTGCCAGCAGCTTTGCGGGATTCCCTAGCACAGATACGCAGTATTTT. Its translation: CASSFAGFPSTDTQYF.

The rearrangement uses TRBV9 and TRBJ2-1, with D unclear. The V gene lost 0 bases and the J gene lost 9 bases, with 13 bases spanning the gap. Germline V gives CDR1 SGDLS, CDR2 YYNGEE. The CDR3 spans 14 residues. CDR3 sequence reads: CASSVGPMTGEQFF. CDR3 bases: TGTGCCAGCAGCGTAGGTCCGATGACGGGTGAGCAGTTCTTC.

This clone came up once. The chain carries TRBV6-6 and TRBJ1-2, with D hard to call. Germline CDR1 MNHNY, CDR2 SVGAGI (reference sequence). This CDR3 region has 10 residues. This CDR3 is CALWSRGYTF. For the CDR3, the DNA is TGTGCTCTTTGGAGCCGCGGCTACACCTTC.